A single sample gave rise to the 14 T cell receptor beta chains below, sequenced in a study of patients and donors after allogeneic stem cell transplantation. TCRdb re-derived calls from the RT-PCR reads in MiXCR, one entry per CDR3 protein. This sample has 200,000 to 250,000 distinct CDR3 sequences, with roughly 38% found just once. Specimen: blood, either unsorted or a sorted T cell fraction (not recorded which). The receptors originated from a human donor who was either an allogeneic HSCT recipient or a stem cell or donor lymphocyte infusion donor (not recorded which). It is not recorded whose cells these are; they may come from a transplant donor.

In this sample, this clonotype turned up a few times. The rearrangement uses TRBV6-2 or TRBV6-3 and TRBJ1-2, with D possibly TRBD1 on 5 matching bases. Germline V gene sequence: CDR1 MNHEY, CDR2 SVGEGT. The CDR3 has 14 residues. V gave up 7 bases and J gave up 3 bases, with 15 bases separating them. CDR3 in amino acids: CASTNGALYYGYTF. In DNA form, the CDR3 reads TGTGCCAGCACCAACGGGGCTCTCTACTATGGCTACACCTTC.

This clonotype showed up just a few times. V usage is TRBV9 and J usage is TRBJ2-1; no clear D. Trimming removed 0 bases from V and 1 base from J, with 11 bases in between. Germline values: CDR1 SGDLS, CDR2 YYNGEE. The CDR3 consists of 16 residues. The CDR3 DNA reads as TGTGCCAGCAGCGTAGGGGGTAGCCGATCCTACAATGAGCAGTTCTTC. It specifies CASSVGGSRSYNEQFF.

CDR3 DNA sequence: TGTGCCAGCAGTTACCGGGGAACTTCACCCCTCCACTTT. Its protein is CASSYRGTSPLHF. J is TRBJ1-6 and V is TRBV6-6; D gene unclear. Trimming left V 2 bases short and J 9 bases short, with 8 bases between. The CDR3 runs 13 residues. CDR1 is MNHNY, CDR2 SVGAGI, per germline (reference sequence).

In its sample, this clonotype was seen a few times. The chain is built from TRBV15 and TRBJ1-6; D gene uncertain. The CDR3 loop spans 13 amino acids. Trimming left V 3 bases short and J 11 bases short, with 11 bases between. Germline loops: CDR1 LNHNV, CDR2 YYDKDF (reference sequence). The DNA of the CDR3 is TGTGCCACCAGCAGGCCCCTATTGGCACCCCTCCACTTT. This encodes CATSRPLLAPLHF.

This clonotype was counted between two and nine times. The V and J genes are TRBV7-8 and TRBJ1-2; tentative D call: TRBD1 (6 bases). Germline CDR1 and CDR2: SGHVS and FQNEAQ. V was cut by 2 bases and J by 2 bases, with 12 bases left in between. This CDR3 spans 15 amino acids. CDR3 bases: TGTGCCAGCAGCTTAAGGGGAGGGGGAAACTATGGCTACACCTTC. It yields the protein CASSLRGGGNYGYTF.

The genes are TRBV18 and TRBJ1-1, with D hard to call. The V and J ends lost 2 bases and 3 bases respectively, with 19 bases between them. Germline V gives CDR1 KGHSH, CDR2 LQKENI. The CDR3 runs 17 residues. CDR3 sequence (DNA): TGTGCCAGCTCACCAGGGCAGTTTCGGATTCTGGACACTGAAGCTTTCTTT. Protein product: CASSPGQFRILDTEAFF.

The chain combines TRBV20-1 with TRBJ2-7; a possible D gene is TRBD2 (6 bases). Trimming removed 6 bases from V and 4 bases from J, with 19 bases in between. The CDR3 runs 14 residues. CDR1 is DFQATT and CDR2 is SNEGSKA in the germline V gene (reference sequence). The CDR3 loop reads CSASAVGREYEQYF. CDR3 nucleotides: TGCAGTGCCTCCGCCGTGGGTCGGGAGTACGAGCAGTACTTC.

A few counts support this clonotype. The rearrangement links TRBV27 to TRBJ1-1; 8 nucleotides match TRBD1. This CDR3 is built from 14 residues. CDR1 MNHEY and CDR2 SMNVEV come from the germline V gene (reference sequence). Unmatched junction bases numbered 9, after V lost 8 bases and J lost 4 bases. In DNA form, the CDR3 reads TGTGCCAGCTCCCGACAGGGGCCGTCCACTGAAGCTTTCTTT. Translating gives CASSRQGPSTEAFF.

This clonotype was observed a few times. The V gene is TRBV9, the J gene TRBJ2-5; TRBD2 agrees at 7 bases. J gave up 2 bases and V 4 bases, and 8 bases lay outside the gene matches. From germline, CDR1 is SGDLS and CDR2 YYNGEE. This CDR3 has 15 amino acids. CDR3 residues: CASSPSLGGQETQYF. The CDR3 nucleotides read TGTGCCAGCAGCCCCTCTTTGGGGGGGCAAGAGACCCAGTACTTC.

This clonotype was seen more than once but under ten times. J is TRBJ1-1 and V is TRBV4-1; D is unresolved. CDR3 size: 13 residues. CDR1 MGHRA and CDR2 YSYEKL come from the germline V gene. Trimming stripped 3 bases from V and 8 bases from J, with 13 bases between. Written as DNA, the CDR3 is TGCGCCAGCAGCCAGGCCAGAATAGGGGAAGCTTTCTTT. Translating gives CASSQARIGEAFF.

The gene calls are TRBV5-6 and TRBJ1-3; D is unclear. The germline V and J ends were trimmed by 3 bases and 4 bases, with 11 bases remaining between them. The CDR3 spans 14 residues. Per the germline V gene, CDR1 is SGHDT and CDR2 is YYEEEE. CDR3 sequence: CASSWTAGGNTIYF. The CDR3 DNA is TGTGCCAGCAGCTGGACCGCTGGCGGAAACACCATATATTTT.

The chain uses TRBV5-5 and TRBJ1-2, with TRBD1 as a possible D gene (6 bases). The germline gives CDR1 SGHKS, CDR2 YYEKEE (reference sequence). Deletions cut 2 bases from V and 6 bases from J, with 14 bases between. There are 14 residues in the CDR3. For the CDR3, the DNA is TGTGCCAGCAGCTTACGGGGGGCCGGGGATGGCTACACCTTC. This translates into CASSLRGAGDGYTF.

The V call is TRBV29-1, the J call TRBJ2-3; TRBD1 or TRBD2 may be the D gene (5 bases each). Germline V gene sequence: CDR1 SQVTM, CDR2 ANQGSEA. The CDR3 spans 11 residues. V lost 7 bases to trimming and J lost 6 bases, with 11 bases between them. CDR3 sequence: CSAGTGDTQYF. CDR3 in DNA: TGCAGCGCTGGGACCGGGGATACGCAGTATTTT.

The J gene is TRBJ2-2, the V gene TRBV5-1; D might be TRBD1 (5 bases). The CDR3 loop spans 15 amino acids. Trimming pared 2 bases from V and 6 bases from J, leaving 14 bases between. CDR1 and CDR2 from the germline V gene are SGHRS and YFSETQ. CDR3 DNA sequence: TGCGCCAGCAGCTTAGCCAGGGTTGAAGCCGGGGAGCTGTTTTTT. As protein: CASSLARVEAGELFF.